This passage covers 16 T cell receptor beta chains from one sample sequenced in a study of CD8+CD57+ T cells in acquired aplastic anemia. Using genomic DNA as the template, TCR beta VDJ and CDR3 profiling was carried out. TCRdb passed the reads through MiXCR, listing each CDR3 protein once. In the table there are hundreds of thousands of distinct CDR3 sequences, about two thirds of which are singletons. What was sequenced was sorted CD4+, CD8+, or CD8+CD57+ T cells (not recorded which) from PBMCs. Receptor source: a human donor in good health, serving as a control.

This clonotype was counted only a few times. This rearrangement joins TRBV3-2 to TRBJ2-1; no check of the table's D call, TRBD2, against the DNA was made. TRBV3-2 is a pseudogene segment. This CDR3 is built from 18 residues. CDR3 in amino acids: CASSLKNGSAGADPEQFF. CDR3 in DNA: TGTGCCAGCAGCCTGAAGAACGGGAGCGCGGGGGCAGACCCTGAGCAGTTCTTC.

This clonotype was counted a few times. The rearrangement joins TRBV10-3 to TRBJ1-6, with D hard to call. From germline, CDR1 is ENHRY and CDR2 SYGVKD. With 5 bases removed from V and 9 bases from J, the gap between germline ends came to 17 bases. The CDR3 covers 15 residues. The CDR3, as DNA: TGTGCCATCAGTCTCGTTTGGGGTCGCACTTCACCCCTCCACTTT. This sequence encodes CAISLVWGRTSPLHF.

This chain connects TRBV7-2 to TRBJ1-2; D unresolved. CDR3 length: 12 amino acids. Germline CDR1 reads SGHTA; CDR2 reads FQGNSA. Between the trimmed V and J ends, which lost 7 bases and 3 bases, there was a span of 9 bases. The CDR3 is CASTTGHYGYTF. As DNA, the CDR3 is TGTGCCAGCACGACGGGTCACTATGGCTACACCTTC.

This rearrangement joins TRBV12-5 to TRBJ2-5; D is perhaps TRBD2 (7 bases). CDR1 and CDR2 (germline): LGHNT, FRNRAP. With 8 bases removed from V and 7 bases from J, the gap between germline ends came to 20 bases. The CDR3 consists of 14 residues. In nucleotides, the CDR3 is TGTGCTAGTAGGGTTGTGGGGGGGCCAGTGACCCAGTACTTC. It encodes CASRVVGGPVTQYF.

The V and J genes are TRBV15 and TRBJ1-5; 7 bases match TRBD1. The ends lost 0 bases at V and 3 bases at J; junction bases unmatched: 20. Germline V lookup: CDR1 LNHNV, CDR2 YYDKDF (reference sequence). The CDR3 extends over 21 amino acids. CDR3 DNA sequence: TGTGCCACCAGCAGAGATCCGTACAGGGGTATTAGTTCCCATATCAATCAGCCCCAGCATTTT. The encoded protein is CATSRDPYRGISSHINQPQHF.

A remark on this clonotype: An end of the junction does not agree with germline; a read error may underlie this. This chain connects TRBV9 to TRBJ2-7; D is possibly TRBD1 (7 bases). The CDR3 extends over 13 amino acids. Germline CDR1 is SGDLS and CDR2 is YYNGEE. The CDR3 sequence: CASSRLAGTDTQF. The CDR3 DNA follows: TGTGCCAGCAGCCGACTGGCGGGGACAGATACGCAGTTC.

The count of this clonotype is one. The chain links TRBV12-3 or TRBV12-4 to TRBJ2-1; 10 nucleotides align to TRBD1. The CDR3 runs 14 residues. V shed 5 bases and J 6 bases; nucleotides not matched to a gene: 4. CDR3 nucleotide sequence: TGTGCCAGCAGTGGATGGACAGGGGGCAATGAGCAGTTCTTC. Encoded protein: CASSGWTGGNEQFF.

The count of this clonotype is one. One end of the junction is discordant with germline, which a read error may explain. V is TRBV7-9 and J is TRBJ2-5, with D unclear. CDR1 is SEHNR, CDR2 FQNEAQ, per germline (reference sequence). The CDR3 runs to 14 residues. For the CDR3, the DNA is TGTGCCAGCAGCTTAGACAGTTCACCCCTCCACCATGGCTTC. This sequence encodes CASSLDSSPLHHGF.

As concerns this clonotype: This sequence may be a read error, since a much larger clone differs from it by one base. The chain combines TRBV11-2 with TRBJ2-2, with D possibly matching TRBD1 (5 bases). V shed 5 bases and J shed 3 bases, with 13 bases lying between them. The CDR3 length is 15 residues. Germline CDR1 is SGHAT and CDR2 is FQNNGV. CDR3 in amino acids: CASSLGTGYTGELFF. CDR3 DNA: TGTGCCAGCAGCCTTGGTACAGGATACACCGGGGAGCTGTTTTTT.

This clonotype came up a few times. The chain is built from TRBV7-9 and TRBJ1-1; tentatively, D is TRBD1 (5 bases). The germline V gene has CDR1 SEHNR and CDR2 FQNEAQ (reference sequence). V shed 5 bases and J shed 10 bases, with 17 bases lying between them. This CDR3 contains 13 residues. In DNA, the CDR3 is TGTGCCAGCAGCCTCCAGGGCTTGCGGGTAGCTTTCTTT. It specifies CASSLQGLRVAFF.

Regarding this clonotype: Relative to the germline gene, one junction end is altered; a read error may explain this. The rearrangement uses TRBV2 and TRBJ1-4; D uncertain. The length of the CDR3 is 15 residues. CDR1 is SNHLY and CDR2 is FYNNEI in the germline V gene. CDR3 in amino acids: CARSTWEVNNEKLFF. CDR3 nucleotides: TGTGCCAGGAGTACGTGGGAAGTAAATAATGAGAAACTGTTTTTT.

The genes are TRBV12-5 and TRBJ1-3; D uncertain. Trimming cost V 2 bases and J 0 bases, with 8 bases left between them. Germline assignment: CDR1 LGHNT and CDR2 FRNRAP. This CDR3 has 15 amino acids. DNA for the CDR3: TGTGCTAGTGGTTTGCGCCCCTCCTCTGGAAACACCATATATTTT. It codes for CASGLRPSSGNTIYF.

The CDR3 DNA follows: TGCAGCGTTTGGGCAGAGGGACTCTATGGCTACACCTTC. As protein: CSVWAEGLYGYTF. The chain uses TRBV29-1 and TRBJ1-2, with D possibly matching TRBD1 (5 bases). Germline CDR1 and CDR2: SQVTM and ANQGSEA. V was cut by 5 bases and J by 4 bases, with 14 bases left in between. The CDR3 is made up of 13 amino acids.

The chain has TRBV5-4 and TRBJ2-5, with D maybe TRBD2 (7 bases). Germline loops: CDR1 SGHNT, CDR2 YYREEE (reference sequence). This CDR3 is built from 15 residues. V was shortened by 7 bases and J by 5 bases, with 21 bases between the two germline ends. The chain's CDR3 is CASGTGARGVETQYF. The CDR3 region has the DNA TGTGCCAGCGGAACGGGGGCCCGGGGGGTTGAGACCCAGTACTTC.

This rearrangement joins TRBV20-1 to TRBJ1-1; the D gene is possibly TRBD1 (5 bases). The CDR3 totals 15 residues. The V and J ends lost 5 bases and 1 base respectively, with 17 bases between them. Germline V CDR1 and CDR2: DFQATT, SNEGSKA (reference sequence). CDR3 nucleotide sequence: TGCAGTGCTGCTCCCGAGCTAGGGGAGAACACTGAAGCTTTCTTT. Translation gives CSAAPELGENTEAFF.

On this clonotype itself: The conserved final phenylalanine or tryptophan is absent from the CDR3, which likely points to a read error. The genes are TRBV10-3 and TRBJ1-4; D uncertain. From germline, CDR1 is ENHRY and CDR2 SYGVKD. The CDR3 extends over 11 amino acids. In DNA, the CDR3 is TGTGCCAGCAGTCTGAGAAGCGGTCTGTTTTGT. It translates to CASSLRSGLFC.